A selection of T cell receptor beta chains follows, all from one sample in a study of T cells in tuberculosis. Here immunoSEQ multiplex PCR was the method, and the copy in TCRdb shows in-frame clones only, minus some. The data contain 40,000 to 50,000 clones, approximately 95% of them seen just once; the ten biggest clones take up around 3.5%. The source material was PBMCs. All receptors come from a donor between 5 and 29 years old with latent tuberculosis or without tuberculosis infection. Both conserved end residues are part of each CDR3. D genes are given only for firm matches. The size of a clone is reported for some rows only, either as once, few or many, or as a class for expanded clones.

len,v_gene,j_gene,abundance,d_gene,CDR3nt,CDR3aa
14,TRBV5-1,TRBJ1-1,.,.,TGCGCCAGCAGCTTGTCTTTCAGGGACACTGAAGCTTTCTTT,CASSLSFRDTEAFF
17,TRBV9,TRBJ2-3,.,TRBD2,TGTGCCAGCAGCGCTGGGGGCGGGGGGTTAGCCACAGATACGCAGTATTTT,CASSAGGGGLATDTQYF
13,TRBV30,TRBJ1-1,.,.,TGTGCCGAGACTAGGCAGGGAGGGACTGAAGCTTTCTTT,CAETRQGGTEAFF
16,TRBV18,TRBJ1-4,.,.,TGTGCCAGCTCACCCACCCTAGGGGCAACTAATGAAAAACTGTTTTTT,CASSPTLGATNEKLFF
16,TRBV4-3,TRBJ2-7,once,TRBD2,TGCGCCAGCAGCCAGGGAGGACTAGCGGGGGCCTACGAGCAGTACTTC,CASSQGGLAGAYEQYF
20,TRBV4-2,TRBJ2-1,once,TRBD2,TGTGCCAGCAGCCAAGATGAGTCAGCCGTAGCGGGGAGCTCCTACAATGAGCAGTTCTTC,CASSQDESAVAGSSYNEQFF
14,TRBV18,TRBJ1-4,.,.,TGTGCCAGCTCCCCCTCAAGGGGTGGAGAAAAACTGTTTTTT,CASSPSRGGEKLFF
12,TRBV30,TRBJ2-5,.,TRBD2,TGTGCCTCGACTAGCGTACAAGAGACCCAGTACTTC,CASTSVQETQYF
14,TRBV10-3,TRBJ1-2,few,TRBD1,TGTGCCGCCCGCGGACAGGGTGTTAGCTATGGCTACACCTTC,CAARGQGVSYGYTF
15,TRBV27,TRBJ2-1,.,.,TGTGCCAGCAGTCCTAGTCTCGGGGGCTACAATGAGCAGTTCTTC,CASSPSLGGYNEQFF
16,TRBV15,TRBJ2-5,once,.,TGTGCCACCAGGAAAGAGCGGGCGGGGGCCAAAGAGACCCAGTACTTC,CATRKERAGAKETQYF
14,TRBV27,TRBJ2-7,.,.,TGTGCCAGCAGTTTAGACGGGTTCGCCTACGAGCAGTACTTC,CASSLDGFAYEQYF
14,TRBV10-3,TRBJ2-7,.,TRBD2,TGTGCCATCAGGATGGGAGGGAGCTCCTACGAGCAGTACTTC,CAIRMGGSSYEQYF
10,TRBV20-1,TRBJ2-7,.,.,TGCAGTGCTCCGCGATACGAGCAGTACTTC,CSAPRYEQYF
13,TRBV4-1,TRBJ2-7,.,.,TGCGCCAGCAGCCAAGATTTACTTCTCGAGCAGTACTTC,CASSQDLLLEQYF
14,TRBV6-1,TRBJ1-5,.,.,TGTGCCAGCAGCCAGGCAGGGGAGTCTCAGCCCCAGCATTTT,CASSQAGESQPQHF
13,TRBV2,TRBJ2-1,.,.,TGTGCCAGCAGCCTAGTGATGGGCAATGAGCAGTTCTTC,CASSLVMGNEQFF
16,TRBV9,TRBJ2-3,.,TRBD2,TGTGCCAGCAGCGCCGGGACTAGCGGGAACACAGATACGCAGTATTTT,CASSAGTSGNTDTQYF
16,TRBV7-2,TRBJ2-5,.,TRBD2,TGTGCCAGCAGCTTAGCCGGGACTAGCGGACAAGAGACCCAGTACTTC,CASSLAGTSGQETQYF
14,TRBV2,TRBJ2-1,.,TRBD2,TGTGCCAGCACCGGACTAGCGGGGGACAATGAGCAGTTCTTC,CASTGLAGDNEQFF
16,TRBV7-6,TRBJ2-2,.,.,TGTGCCAGCAGCTTATTGGTCAGGGGTTACACCGGGGAGCTGTTTTTT,CASSLLVRGYTGELFF
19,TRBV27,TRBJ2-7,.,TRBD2,TGTGCCAGCAGTTTATTGTCGTCGTTAGCGGGGGGTCCTTTAGGGGAGCAGTACTTC,CASSLLSSLAGGPLGEQYF
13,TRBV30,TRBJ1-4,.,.,TGTGCCACCTCGGAGGCAACTAATGAAAAACTGTTTTTT,CATSEATNEKLFF
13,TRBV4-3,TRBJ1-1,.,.,TGCGCCAGCAGCCAAGAAACAGGGAGGGCAGCTTTCTTT,CASSQETGRAAFF
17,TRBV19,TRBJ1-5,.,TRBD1,TGTGCCAGTATTCAGTCGGCAGGGGGTTATGGCAATCAGCCCCAGCATTTT,CASIQSAGGYGNQPQHF
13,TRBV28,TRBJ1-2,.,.,TGTGCCAGCAGTTTATCCGGGGTATCTGGCTACACCTTC,CASSLSGVSGYTF
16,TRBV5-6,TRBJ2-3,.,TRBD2,TGTGCCAGCAGCTTGTGGGCTAGCGGGGGCCCAGATACGCAGTATTTT,CASSLWASGGPDTQYF
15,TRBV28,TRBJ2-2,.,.,TGTGCCAGCAGTACTCGCGGGGAGAACACCGGGGAGCTGTTTTTT,CASSTRGENTGELFF
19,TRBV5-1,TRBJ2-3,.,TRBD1,TGCGCCAGCAGCTTGGCTGGGACAGGGGGCCCTCTTTCCACAGATACGCAGTATTTT,CASSLAGTGGPLSTDTQYF
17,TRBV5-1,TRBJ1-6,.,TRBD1,TGCGCCAGCAGCTTAAGGGACAGAAGCTCCTATAATTCACCCCTCCACTTT,CASSLRDRSSYNSPLHF
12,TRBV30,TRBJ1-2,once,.,TGTGCCTGGGGGGAGGTAAACTATGGCTACACCTTC,CAWGEVNYGYTF
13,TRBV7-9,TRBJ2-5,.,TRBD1,TGTGCCAGCAGTTCAGGGGGCTTGGAGACCCAGTACTTC,CASSSGGLETQYF
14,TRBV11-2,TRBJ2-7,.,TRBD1,TGTGCCAGCAGCCCCGGGACAGGGGAGTACGAGCAGTACTTC,CASSPGTGEYEQYF
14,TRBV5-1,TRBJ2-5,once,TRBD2,TGCGCCAGCAGCTTGATCCTAGCGGGGGAGACCCAGTACTTC,CASSLILAGETQYF
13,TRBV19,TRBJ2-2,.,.,TGTGCCAGTAGTTCCCAGGATACCGGGGAGCTGTTTTTT,CASSSQDTGELFF
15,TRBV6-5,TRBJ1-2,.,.,TGTGCCAGCAGCCTACGGGGGGTTTGGATCTATGGCTACACCTTC,CASSLRGVWIYGYTF
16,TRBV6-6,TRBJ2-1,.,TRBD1,TGTGCCAGCAGACAACCTCGACAGGGGAGTCGCGGTGAGCAGTTCTTC,CASRQPRQGSRGEQFF
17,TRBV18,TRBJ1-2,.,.,TGTGCCAGCTCACCACCGGACCGAACCCCAGGGGTTGGTGGCTACACCTTC,CASSPPDRTPGVGGYTF
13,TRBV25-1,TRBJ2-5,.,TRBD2,TGTGCCAGCAATCGGGGGGGGTCGGAGACCCAGTACTTC,CASNRGGSETQYF
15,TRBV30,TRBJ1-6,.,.,TGTGCCTGGATCGAGGACAGTTCCTATAATTCACCCCTCCACTTT,CAWIEDSSYNSPLHF
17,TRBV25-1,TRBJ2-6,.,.,TGTGCCAGCAGTGAAGTAGAGGTGAACTCTGGGGCCAACGTCCTGACTTTC,CASSEVEVNSGANVLTF
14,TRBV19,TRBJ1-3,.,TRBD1,TGTGCCAGTAGCTACGACAGGGTTGGAAACACCATATATTTT,CASSYDRVGNTIYF